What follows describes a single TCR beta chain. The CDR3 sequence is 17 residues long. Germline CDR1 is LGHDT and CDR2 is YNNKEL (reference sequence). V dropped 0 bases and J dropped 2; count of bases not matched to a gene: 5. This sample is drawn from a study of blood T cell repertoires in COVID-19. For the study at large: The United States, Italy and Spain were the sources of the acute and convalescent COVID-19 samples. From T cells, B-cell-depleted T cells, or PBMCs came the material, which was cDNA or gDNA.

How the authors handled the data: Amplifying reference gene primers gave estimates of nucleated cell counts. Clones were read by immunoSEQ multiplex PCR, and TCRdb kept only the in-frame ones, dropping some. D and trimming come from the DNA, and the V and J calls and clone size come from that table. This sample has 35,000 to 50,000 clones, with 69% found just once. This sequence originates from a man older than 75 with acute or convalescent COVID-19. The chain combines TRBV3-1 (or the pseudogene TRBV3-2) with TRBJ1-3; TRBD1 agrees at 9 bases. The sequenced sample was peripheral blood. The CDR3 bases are TGTGCCAGCAGCCAAGATTCGGGACAGGGACCTGGAAACACCATATATTTT. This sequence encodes CASSQDSGQGPGNTIYF.